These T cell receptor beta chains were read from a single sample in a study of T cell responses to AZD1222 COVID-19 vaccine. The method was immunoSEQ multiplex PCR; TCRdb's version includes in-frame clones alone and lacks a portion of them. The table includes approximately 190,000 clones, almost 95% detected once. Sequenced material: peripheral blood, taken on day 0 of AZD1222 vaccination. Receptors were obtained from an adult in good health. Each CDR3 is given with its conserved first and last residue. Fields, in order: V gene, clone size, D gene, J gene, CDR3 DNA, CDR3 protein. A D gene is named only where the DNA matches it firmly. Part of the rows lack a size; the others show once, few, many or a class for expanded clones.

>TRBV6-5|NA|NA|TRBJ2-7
TGTGCCAGCAGTTACTCTCCCCGGGAGCGGTCTTACGAGCAGTACTTC
CASSYSPRERSYEQYF
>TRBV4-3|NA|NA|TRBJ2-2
TGCGCCAGCAGCCAAGATTCCCTCGGGGAGCTGTTTTTT
CASSQDSLGELFF
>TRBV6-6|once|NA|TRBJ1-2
TGTGCCAGCAGTCTAGACAGCTATGGCTACACCTTC
CASSLDSYGYTF
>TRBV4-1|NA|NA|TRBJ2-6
TGCGCCAGCAGCCAAGACCCCCCTGCAGGTCGAGGCTCTGGGGCCAACGTCCTGACTTTC
CASSQDPPAGRGSGANVLTF
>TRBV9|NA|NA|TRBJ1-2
TGTGCCAGCAGCGGAACAGGGAACTATGGCTACACCTTC
CASSGTGNYGYTF
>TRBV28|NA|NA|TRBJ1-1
TGTGCCAGTCGCGGGGCGGAAGCTTTCTTT
CASRGAEAFF
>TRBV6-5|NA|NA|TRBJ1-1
TGTGCCAGCAGTCAAAACAGAGCCTTGAACACTGAAGCTTTCTTT
CASSQNRALNTEAFF
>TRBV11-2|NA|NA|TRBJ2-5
TGTGCCAGCAGCTTAGCACCTATCCAAGAGACCCAGTACTTC
CASSLAPIQETQYF
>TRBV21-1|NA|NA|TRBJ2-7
TGTGCCAGCAGCCCTCGGGACCTACTCTACGAGCAGTACTTC
CASSPRDLLYEQYF
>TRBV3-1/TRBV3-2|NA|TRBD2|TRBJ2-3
TGTGCCAGCAGCCGCGGGACTAGGGACACAGATACGCAGTATTTT
CASSRGTRDTDTQYF
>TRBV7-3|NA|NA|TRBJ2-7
TGTGCCAGCAGCTCAAATCCCTCCAACGAGCAGTACTTC
CASSSNPSNEQYF